This TCR beta chain was documented in a study of T cells in Graves' hyperthyroidism and ophthalmopathy (dated by TCRdb to between 2018 and 2021). General notes on the study: Peripheral blood was collected at initial diagnosis, before any treatment. To identify distinguishing TCR V-J signatures, a discovery cohort of about 100 patients was used, comprising 43 with Graves' ophthalmopathy and roughly 60 with stable Graves' hyperthyroidism. Prospective prediction of ophthalmopathy was tested in an independent validation cohort of 18 to 20 hyperthyroidism patients and 15 to 17 patients who later progressed to ophthalmopathy. The approximately 98 discovery patients were randomly divided into training and test sets at a 7:3 ratio. The study also compared thyroid tissue and blood T-cell repertoires from 6 or 7 Graves' hyperthyroidism patients. After blood sampling, hyperthyroidism patients were treated with methimazole at a starting dose of 30 mg daily, and ophthalmopathy patients were treated with high-dose intravenous methylprednisolone. The paper reports TCR Vbeta CDR3 sequencing of roughly 140 peripheral blood samples: some 44 ophthalmopathy, approximately 74 hyperthyroidism and around 17 progressor patients.

The investigation overall reported the following: No statistical method was used to set the sample size in advance, and investigators knew the group allocation. Ophthalmopathy was separated from stable hyperthyroidism by a 13 V-J signature model, with over 85% sensitivity and roughly 84% specificity obtained in cross-validation and 80%/75% obtained in testing. Most expanded thyroid clonotypes (frequency above 0.001) were also found in blood, which suggests that blood repertoires may mirror thyroid immune responses. In validation, the model predicted progression to ophthalmopathy with approximately 69% sensitivity and roughly 72% specificity, a median of about six months before onset.

Graves' hyperthyroidism was defined as stable when no progression to ophthalmopathy occurred over 18 months of follow-up. Hyperthyroidism patients were aged 18 to 65 years and newly diagnosed, with disease duration of less than 2 months. The study excluded patients with uncontrolled infections, other autoimmune diseases, pregnancy or lactation. Diagnoses were established on the basis of clinical symptoms, serum thyroxine and TRAb, thyroid ultrasound, and orbital computed tomography. PBMCs were separated from roughly 9.3 ml of fresh peripheral blood using Ficoll-Paque density gradient centrifugation. Total RNA was extracted using Trizol reagent, and RNA quality was assessed on an Agilent 2100 Bioanalyzer. A remark on this clonotype: Its antigen remains undetermined. Base qualities are not recorded, but no much larger clone differs from it by a single base.

V is trimmed back by 2 bases and J by 3 bases, and the junction contains 9 bases that no gene match accounts for. CDR1 GTSNPN and CDR2 SVGIG were looked up in the germline V gene (reference sequence). Counted from cysteine to phenylalanine, this CDR3 has 16 amino acids. The only DNA kept is the CDR3, 48 bases in frame from the first base. The TCR beta CDR3 regions were amplified from RNA transcripts. For the first round of RT-PCR on the TCR CDR3, the HTBI primer set was used together with the Qiagen OneStep RT-PCR kit. Libraries were constructed in a second round of multiplex PCR, after which size selection and purification were performed. The libraries were sequenced on an Illumina HiSeq2000 using paired-end 100 bp reads. As for the authors' bioinformatics: Raw data were processed with SOAPnuke, discarding reads with adapters, uncalled bases, mean Phred below 15, or no exact constant-primer or identifier match. High-quality paired reads were merged using COPE v1.2.5, and each unique nucleotide sequence was defined as a clonotype. MiTCR v1.1 was used to align the clonotypes against IMGT TRBV, TRBD and TRBJ reference segments. Only V-J combinations with frequency above 0.0001, covering approximately 99% of repertoires, were analysed. A TCS score was defined as the ratio of F50 (clonal expansion) to E x V (chaos), with BLOSUM62-based TCRdist applied between CDR3 peptides within each V-J. Welch's t-statistics and random forest reduced 500 to 650 V-J features to under 15, which were used in a naive Bayes classifier (R e1071). The similarity between thyroid and blood repertoires was quantified using the Morisita-Horn index. The public sequencing data were trimmed at Q25 with fastp and processed into clonotypes with MiXCR by TCRdb, which kept only in-frame beta chains. A single entry per CDR3 protein holds the most common genes and DNA from its merged rows. The V and J calls and clone size are TCRdb's, not the authors'. This sample gives around 800,000 distinct CDR3 sequences in total; roughly 40% of them show up just once. The biggest ten clones account for 8.9% of the sample.

The sequence was obtained from a man aged 18-30 years with Graves' hyperthyroidism. The V and J segments used are TRBV30 and TRBJ1-5, with 8 bases in between that match TRBD1. The specimen sequenced was blood. CDR3 sequence: CAWSPKRTGYNQPQHF. In nucleotide form, the sequence is TGTGCCTGGAGTCCCAAGCGGACAGGGTACAATCAGCCCCAGCATTTT.